This paragraph covers one T cell receptor (beta chain) sequence. This entry comes from a study of patients and donors after allogeneic stem cell transplantation. Germline CDR1 is LGHNA and CDR2 is YNFKEQ. The CDR3 runs 18 residues. V dropped 0 bases and J dropped 4; count of bases not matched to a gene: 12. TCRdb re-called the RT-PCR reads with MiXCR, one entry per CDR3 protein. The repertoire holds 800,000 to 1,000,000 distinct CDR3 sequences, with about a sixth as singletons. The sequenced sample consisted of blood, either unsorted or a sorted T cell fraction (not recorded which). The sequence derives from a human donor who was either an allogeneic HSCT recipient or a stem cell or donor lymphocyte infusion donor (not recorded which). It is not recorded whose cells these are; they may come from a transplant donor. The chain uses TRBV4-2 and TRBJ2-1, with 7 bases aligning to TRBD2. Here the CDR3 reads CASSQDGKGGSRYNEQFF. In nucleotides, the CDR3 is TGTGCCAGCAGCCAAGATGGAAAGGGCGGGAGTAGGTACAATGAGCAGTTCTTC.